Presented here are 6 T cell receptor beta chains from one specimen sequenced in a study of blood T cells in healthy people across ages. Using a J-beta primer mix together with a sample-barcoded 5' primer, a second PCR was run for roughly 7 to 11 cycles. TCRdb re-analysed the 5' RACE reads in MiXCR, keeping a single row per CDR3 protein. The repertoire consists of more than 650,000 distinct CDR3 sequences, with more than 25% occurring once and the leading ten covering around 2.9%. Another study also made use of these data, one on T cells of mothers and their children.

The sequenced sample consisted of blood. These receptors came from a boy aged 5-17 years in good health.

This rearrangement joins TRBV20-1 to TRBJ1-1; D gene ambiguous. Trimming left V 1 base short and J 8 bases short, with 8 bases between. The CDR3 totals 11 residues. Germline V CDR1 and CDR2: DFQATT, SNEGSKA (reference sequence). CDR3: CSARGLEEAFF. For the CDR3, the DNA is TGCAGTGCTAGAGGCCTCGAGGAAGCTTTCTTT.

The chain has TRBV15 and TRBJ2-7; D remains ambiguous. Germline lookup yields CDR1 LNHNV and CDR2 YYDKDF (reference sequence). The CDR3 spans 15 residues. V dropped 1 base and J dropped 2 bases, with 12 bases sitting between them. CDR3 amino acids: CATSRVNDPPYEQYF. In DNA, the CDR3 is TGTGCCACCAGCAGAGTTAACGATCCCCCCTACGAGCAGTACTTC.

In this sample, this clonotype turned up a few times. The chain is built from TRBV4-1 and TRBJ2-1, with TRBD2 as a possible D gene (6 bases). The CDR3 covers 18 residues. The germline CDR1 and CDR2 sequences are MGHRA and YSYEKL. The V end was cut by 2 bases, the J end by 3 bases, with 20 bases between. CDR3 sequence: CASSQWAVGGRVYNEQFF. CDR3 sequence (DNA): TGCGCCAGCAGCCAATGGGCTGTCGGGGGACGGGTCTACAATGAGCAGTTCTTC.

This rearrangement joins TRBV20-1 to TRBJ2-7; 7 nucleotides align to TRBD2. Germline V gives CDR1 DFQATT, CDR2 SNEGSKA (reference sequence). Unmatched junction bases numbered 7, after V lost 3 bases and J lost 2 bases. CDR3 length: 14 amino acids. Here the CDR3 reads CSARAGGTTYEQYF. The CDR3 bases are TGCAGTGCTAGGGCCGGGGGGACTACCTACGAGCAGTACTTC.

The CDR3 nucleotides are TGTGCCAGCAGCGTAGCCCGGACGGTGGGGGAGACCCAGTACTTC. As protein: CASSVARTVGETQYF. The chain carries TRBV9 and TRBJ2-5; D not resolved. Trimming took 0 bases from V and 5 from J, leaving 14 bases between them. CDR1 is SGDLS, CDR2 YYNGEE, per germline. CDR3 size: 15 residues.

This clonotype was counted only a few times. The V gene is TRBV7-3, the J gene TRBJ2-3; weak D call: TRBD2 (6 bases). This CDR3 has 12 residues. The germline CDR1 and CDR2 sequences are SGHTA and FQGTGA. The V and J ends lost 7 bases and 5 bases respectively, with 10 bases between them. This chain's CDR3 is CASTYSGDTQYF. DNA for the CDR3: TGTGCCAGCACCTATAGCGGAGATACGCAGTATTTT.